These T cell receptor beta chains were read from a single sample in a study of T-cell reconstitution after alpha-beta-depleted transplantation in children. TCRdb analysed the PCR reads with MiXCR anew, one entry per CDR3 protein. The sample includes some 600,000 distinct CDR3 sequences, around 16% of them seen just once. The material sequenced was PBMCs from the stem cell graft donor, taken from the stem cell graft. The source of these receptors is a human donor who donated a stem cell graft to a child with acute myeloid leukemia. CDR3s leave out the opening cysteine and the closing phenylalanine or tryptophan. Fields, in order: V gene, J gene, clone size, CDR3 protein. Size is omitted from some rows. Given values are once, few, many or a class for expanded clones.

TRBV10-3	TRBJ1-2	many	AISDAGGNYGYT
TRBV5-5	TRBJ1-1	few	ASSQGGGAEAF
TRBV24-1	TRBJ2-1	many	ATSDLSSGTDYNEQF
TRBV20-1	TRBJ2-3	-	SASDFGGLVYTQY
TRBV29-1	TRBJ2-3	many	SVDRTTSTDTQY
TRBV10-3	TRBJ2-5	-	AISESDSYQETQY
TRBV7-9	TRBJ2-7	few	ASSSTGTGVEQY
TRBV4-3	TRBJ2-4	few	ASSQAQVRAKNIQY
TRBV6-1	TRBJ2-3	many	ATGQAGGPADTQY
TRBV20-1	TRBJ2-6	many	SARDFSGANVLT
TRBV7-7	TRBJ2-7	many	ASSLAGTHEQY
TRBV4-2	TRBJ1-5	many	ASSRDRASNQPQH
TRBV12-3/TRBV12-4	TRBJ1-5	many	ASSTGQTSNQPQH
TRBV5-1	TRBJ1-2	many	ASSLGQGNYGYT
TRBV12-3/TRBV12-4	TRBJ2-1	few	ASSLGGAAISYNEQF
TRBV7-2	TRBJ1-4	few	ASNRQANEKLF
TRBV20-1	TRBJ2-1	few	SALTSGGVYNEQF
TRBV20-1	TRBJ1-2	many	SAPFQATNYGYT
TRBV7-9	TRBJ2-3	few	ASSFIDSGGTDTQY
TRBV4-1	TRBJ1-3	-	ASSQAFEGLSNTIY
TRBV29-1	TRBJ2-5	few	SVEGGGWIEETQY
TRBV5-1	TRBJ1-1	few	ASSPNTGNTEAF
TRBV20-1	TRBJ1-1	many	SVGRGRGGTEAF
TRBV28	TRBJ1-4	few	ASSLGAPTGSSEKLF
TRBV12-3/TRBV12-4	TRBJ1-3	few	ASRLTGGTSGNTIY
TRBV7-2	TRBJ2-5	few	ASSLREGAQY
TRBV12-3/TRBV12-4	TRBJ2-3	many	ASSSGLHTDTQY
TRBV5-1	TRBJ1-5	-	ASSSGDEFNQPQH
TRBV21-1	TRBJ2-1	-	ASSFAGGNSYNEQF
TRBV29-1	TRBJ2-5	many	SALPRGGQTQY
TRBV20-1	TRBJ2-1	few	SASRDRDPGEQF
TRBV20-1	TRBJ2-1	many	SAPTAGGSYNEQF
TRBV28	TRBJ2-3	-	ASSLPVLTSTDTQY
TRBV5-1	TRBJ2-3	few	ASSLMASSSTDTQY
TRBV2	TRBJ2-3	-	ASSVATVDTQY
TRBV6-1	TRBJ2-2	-	ASSEITSTGELF
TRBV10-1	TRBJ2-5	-	ASSEAGKETQY
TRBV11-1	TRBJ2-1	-	ATSGEIYNEQF
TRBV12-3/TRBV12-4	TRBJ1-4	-	ASSRDGNGPEKLF
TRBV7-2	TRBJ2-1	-	ASSSTASIYEQF
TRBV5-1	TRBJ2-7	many	ASRGVGSYEQY
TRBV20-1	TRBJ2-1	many	SARSGRNEQF
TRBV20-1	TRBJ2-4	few	SARVPASVQY
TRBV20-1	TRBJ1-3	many	SAGQGSSGNTIY
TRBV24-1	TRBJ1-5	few	ATRDRGPNQPQH
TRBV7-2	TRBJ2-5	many	ASTGTSGTQETQY
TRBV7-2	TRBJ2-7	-	ASSPTRQGAYEQY
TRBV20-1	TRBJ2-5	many	SARLAEEPQETQY
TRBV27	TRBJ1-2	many	ASSLQAGELYGYT
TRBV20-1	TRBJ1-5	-	SAYSGATGDHPQH
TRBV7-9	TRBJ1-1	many	ASSSGGGEAF
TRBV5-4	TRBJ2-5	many	ASSVDYRGSQTQY
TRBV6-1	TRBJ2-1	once	ASSPRWGARLEDEQF
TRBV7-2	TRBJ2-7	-	ASSSTDSPIYEQY